This T cell receptor (beta chain) was sequenced for a study of cytomegalovirus exposure and HLA in healthy donors. Whole-study results and caveats: The authors listed over 150 TCR beta chains as cytomegalovirus-associated. As was reported, the classifier diagnosed cytomegalovirus status with high specificity and sensitivity.

Only in-frame clones appear in the TCRdb table, and some are missing; sequencing was by immunoSEQ multiplex PCR. Of around 150,000 clones in the sample, 85% were seen once. About this clone: Its antigen is not known.

This CDR3 has 14 residues. The V and J ends lost 2 bases and 4 bases respectively, with 9 bases between them. Germline assignment: CDR1 SGDLS and CDR2 YYNGEE. This chain links TRBV9 with TRBJ2-2; TRBD2 is a possible D gene (6 bases). The sample was PBMCs. This TCR was sampled from a young man in good health and CMV-seropositive. CDR3 sequence reads: CASSVEGITGELFF. DNA of the CDR3: TGTGCCAGCAGCGTGGAGGGGATCACCGGGGAGCTGTTTTTT.